Detailed here is one T cell receptor (beta chain). Its antigen is not identified. Other DNA sequences in this specimen translate into the identical CDR3. The sample belongs to a study of cytomegalovirus exposure and HLA in healthy donors. Study outcomes and limitations: Testing in vitro showed a few CMV-associated chains specific for CMV antigens.

The method was immunoSEQ multiplex PCR; TCRdb's version includes in-frame clones alone and lacks a portion of them. The sample shows fewer than 120,000 clones, approximately 89% of them seen only once. V was clipped by 4 bases and J by 2 bases; unmatched bases: 4. Per the germline V gene, CDR1 is SGHTA and CDR2 is FQGNSA. CDR3 length: 15 amino acids. The sample was PBMCs. V and J are TRBV7-2 and TRBJ1-4; TRBD1 matches at 7 bases. The clonotype originates from a woman aged 18-29 years in good health and CMV-seronegative. CDR3: CASSSQGGTNEKLFF. For the CDR3, the DNA is TGTGCCAGCAGCTCCCAGGGGGGCACTAATGAAAAACTGTTTTTT.